This T cell receptor beta chain was obtained from a study of identical twins. Overall study findings and caveats: Analyses based on zero insertions could be partly confounded by invariant MAIT and iNKT cells. Sequences that were out-of-frame, alpha and twin-shared displayed an excess of low generation probability. Surplus twin overlap in beta out-of-frame sequences was less pronounced.

The germline V gene has CDR1 SGHRS and CDR2 YFSETQ. Trimming stripped 0 bases from V and 9 bases from J, with 10 bases between. The CDR3 is 13 residues long. TCRdb passed the 5' RACE reads through MiXCR, listing each CDR3 protein once. The sample contains some 500,000 distinct CDR3 sequences, approximately 15% of which appear only once. This clonotype was seen a few times. The antigen remains unidentified. The same data also contributed to another study, on yellow fever vaccine responses in identical twins.

The receptor was derived from a woman aged 18-35 years in good health. The rearrangement uses TRBV5-1 and TRBJ1-5; D gene ambiguous. The sample was CD4+ T cells sorted from blood. This chain's CDR3 is CASSLDGPGPQHF. Here the CDR3 DNA reads TGCGCCAGCAGCTTGGACGGGCCAGGGCCCCAGCATTTT.